This T cell receptor (beta chain) was sequenced for a study of blood T cell repertoires in COVID-19. CDR3 length equals 19 residues. CDR1 and CDR2 from the germline V gene are LGHNA and YSLEER. The V end lost 0 bases, the J end lost 7 bases, and 27 bases lay between the germline ends. TCRdb keeps only in-frame clones here, not all; method: immunoSEQ multiplex PCR. The table lists 200,000 to 250,000 clones, approximately 84% of them singletons. Recruitment covered roughly 24 US areas and drew participants whose ages spanned roughly 18 to 100 years. In assigning cohorts, the study relied on participant-reported clinical history. Recovery meant two consecutive negative NP/OP PCR tests, professional clearance, or resolved symptoms.

This chain connects TRBV4-3 to TRBJ1-2; TRBD1 is a possible D gene (6 bases). This TCR was recovered from a man in his forties or fifties who had recovered from COVID-19. Sequencing used PBMCs or T cells enriched from blood (not recorded which). The DNA of the CDR3 is TGCGCCAGCAGCCAAGATCTTTTGGAAGGGGGGGGTGCTTATCTTGGCTACACCTTC. Protein sequence: CASSQDLLEGGGAYLGYTF.